This is a list of T cell receptor beta chains from one sample in a study of cytomegalovirus exposure and HLA in healthy donors. Clones were sequenced by immunoSEQ multiplex PCR, and TCRdb holds only the in-frame ones, with some missing. The sample holds 180,000 or so clones; around two thirds are singletons and the top ten take around 2.9%. The sequencing input was PBMCs. These receptors were obtained from a man between 35 and 55 years old in good health and CMV-seronegative. Both conserved end residues are part of each CDR3. A D gene is named only where the DNA matches it firmly. Clone size is not always given. Where it is, it says once, few, many or a class for expanded clones.

v_gene	d_gene	abundance	j_gene	CDR3aa	CDR3nt
TRBV18	TRBD2	-	TRBJ2-1	CASSPGLAGWGFEQFF	TGTGCCAGCTCACCCGGACTAGCGGGTTGGGGGTTTGAGCAGTTCTTC
TRBV18	-	-	TRBJ2-2	CASSPYREANTGELFF	TGTGCCAGCTCACCTTACCGAGAGGCGAACACCGGGGAGCTGTTTTTT
TRBV14	TRBD1	-	TRBJ1-6	CASSQAGQENSPLHF	TGTGCCAGCAGCCAAGCGGGACAGGAAAATTCACCCCTCCACTTT
TRBV5-1	-	-	TRBJ2-2	CASRPTGPTGELFF	TGCGCCAGCAGACCGACAGGCCCCACCGGGGAGCTGTTTTTT
TRBV19	-	-	TRBJ1-2	CASRVQGQDNYGYTF	TGTGCCAGTAGAGTTCAGGGACAAGATAACTATGGCTACACCTTC
TRBV6-1	-	-	TRBJ2-2	CASSDWDKRTGELFF	TGTGCCAGCAGTGACTGGGACAAACGCACCGGGGAGCTGTTTTTT
TRBV21-1	-	-	TRBJ2-7	CASSTPDRGLYEQYF	TGTGCCAGCAGCACCCCGGACAGGGGGCTATACGAGCAGTACTTC
TRBV11-2	-	-	TRBJ1-4	CASRRRGDEKLFF	TGTGCCAGCAGGAGACGAGGTGATGAAAAACTGTTTTTT
TRBV5-6	-	few	TRBJ1-6	CASSLGHLPRTLHF	TGTGCCAGCAGCTTGGGCCACCTGCCTAGAACCCTCCACTTT
TRBV19	-	-	TRBJ2-2	CASSLTGLSGELFF	TGTGCCAGTAGTTTAACGGGTTTATCCGGGGAGCTGTTTTTT
TRBV7-9	TRBD1	few	TRBJ1-2	CSSSLTAGTAAYGYTF	TGTTCCAGCAGCCTCACCGCAGGGACAGCCGCGTATGGCTACACCTTC
TRBV6-6	TRBD1	-	TRBJ1-5	CASSSTGLRSNQPQHF	TGTGCCAGCAGTTCGACAGGGCTACGGAGCAATCAGCCCCAGCATTTT
TRBV2	TRBD1	once	TRBJ1-3	CASSARTGRNTIYF	TGTGCCAGCAGTGCGAGGACAGGGAGAAACACCATATATTTT
TRBV5-1	TRBD1	-	TRBJ1-2	CASSSTGDYGYTF	TGCGCCAGCAGCTCTACAGGGGACTATGGCTACACCTTC
TRBV11-2	-	-	TRBJ2-2	CASSLVRNPQTGELFF	TGTGCCAGCAGCTTAGTCAGAAACCCTCAGACCGGGGAGCTGTTTTTT
TRBV7-9	-	few	TRBJ1-2	CSSIKGGEEYGYTF	TGTTCCAGCATAAAAGGGGGGGAGGAATATGGCTACACCTTC
TRBV27	-	few	TRBJ2-1	CASSLLPLKQGNEQFF	TGTGCCAGCAGTTTACTCCCCCTGAAGCAGGGCAATGAGCAGTTCTTC
TRBV12-5	TRBD1	-	TRBJ1-1	CASGFGTGVRNTEAFF	TGTGCTAGTGGTTTTGGGACAGGGGTTCGGAACACTGAAGCTTTCTTT
TRBV18	TRBD1	few	TRBJ2-7	CASSPGTGTYEQYF	TGTGCCAGCTCACCAGGGACAGGGACCTACGAGCAGTACTTC
TRBV5-1	-	few	TRBJ1-4	CASSLGPGRTNEKLFF	TGCGCCAGCAGCTTGGGGCCGGGGAGAACTAATGAAAAACTGTTTTTT
TRBV6-5	-	-	TRBJ1-1	CASRGWQGNTEAFF	TGTGCCAGCAGGGGGTGGCAGGGGAACACTGAAGCTTTCTTT
TRBV11-2	TRBD1	-	TRBJ2-2	CASSFETGGRTGELFF	TGTGCCAGCAGCTTCGAGACAGGGGGCCGGACCGGGGAGCTGTTTTTT
TRBV6-5	-	few	TRBJ1-1	CASKARIGSTEAFF	TGTGCCAGCAAAGCCAGGATAGGGAGCACTGAAGCTTTCTTT
TRBV29-1	TRBD2	-	TRBJ2-1	CSVGTSGSGNGQFF	TGCAGCGTGGGCACTAGCGGGAGTGGCAATGGGCAGTTCTTC
TRBV5-8	-	-	TRBJ1-1	CASSLAPGVAFPFF	TGTGCCAGCAGCTTGGCCCCAGGGGTCGCTTTTCCTTTCTTT
TRBV5-4	-	-	TRBJ2-7	CASSLAGTNPYEQYF	TGTGCCAGCAGCTTGGCGGGGACAAACCCCTACGAGCAGTACTTC
TRBV29-1	TRBD1	few	TRBJ2-2	CSGRQGVNTGELFF	TGCAGCGGCCGACAGGGAGTGAACACCGGGGAGCTGTTTTTT